One and the same sample provided the 5 T cell receptor beta chains below, sequenced in a study of T-cell memory formation after mild COVID-19. One entry per CDR3 protein results from TCRdb running MiXCR on the 5' RACE reads. Seen here are some 300,000 distinct CDR3 sequences, less than 20% observed once, and the top ten hold approximately 21%. The material sequenced was PBMCs or a T cell subset sorted from them (not recorded which). These receptors all stem from a young man who had mild COVID-19 (a few samples of this study predate the infection). Cell type and time point are not known.

The V and J genes are TRBV6-5 and TRBJ1-2, with D possibly TRBD1 on 6 matching bases. Deletions cut 4 bases from V and 4 bases from J, with 16 bases between. This CDR3 has 15 amino acids. The germline V gene encodes CDR1 MNHEY and CDR2 SVGAGI. The CDR3 spells CASSFDGTPIYGYTF. DNA for the CDR3: TGTGCCAGCAGTTTTGACGGGACACCTATCTATGGCTACACCTTC.

This clonotype was picked up many times. The chain carries TRBV6-5 and TRBJ1-5; 8 bases are shared with TRBD1. This CDR3 has 15 residues. Germline lookup yields CDR1 MNHEY and CDR2 SVGAGI. The junction had 3 bases not matched to a gene; V was cut back by 4 bases and J by 1 base. CDR3: CASSWTGSSNQPQHF. The CDR3 DNA reads as TGTGCCAGCAGTTGGACAGGGTCAAGCAATCAGCCCCAGCATTTT.

This clonotype appeared a few times. The genes are TRBV7-9 and TRBJ2-1; 8 nucleotides agree with TRBD2. The J segment lost 6 bases and the V segment lost 6 bases, leaving 10 bases of the junction unmatched. The CDR3 sequence is 15 residues long. CDR1 and CDR2 from the germline V gene are SEHNR and FQNEAQ (reference sequence). CDR3 amino acids: CASSSTSGYSNEQFF. DNA of the CDR3: TGTGCCAGCAGTTCTACTAGCGGATATTCCAATGAGCAGTTCTTC.

The DNA for the CDR3 is TGTGCCACGACGGGACAATCGAACACTGAAGCTTTCTTT. Its translation is CATTGQSNTEAFF. This chain links TRBV7-6 with TRBJ1-1; D is possibly TRBD1 (6 bases). Trimming took 10 bases from V and 1 from J, leaving 13 bases between them. The CDR3 covers 13 residues. Germline CDR1 and CDR2: SGHVS and FNYEAQ. Complete variable domain (other parts from reference TRBV7-6 and TRBJ1-1): GAGVSQSPRYKVTKRGQDVALRCDPISGHVSLYWYRQALGQGPEFLTYFNYEAQQDKSGLPNDRFSAERPEGSISTLTIQRTEQRDSAMYRCATTGQSNTEAFFGQGTRLTVV.

The chain employs TRBV13 and TRBJ2-1; D possibly corresponds to TRBD2 (5 bases). V was cut by 1 base and J by 6 bases, with 7 bases left in between. The V gene's germline CDR1 is PRHDT and CDR2 FYEKMQ (reference sequence). This CDR3 comprises 13 residues. The CDR3 bases are TGTGCCAGCAGCTTAGAGGCGGGCAATGAGCAGTTCTTC. It translates to CASSLEAGNEQFF. Based on the CDR3 plus reference TRBV13 and TRBJ2-1, the full variable domain is AAGVIQSPRHLIKEKRETATLKCYPIPRHDTVYWYQQGPGQDPQFLISFYEKMQSDKGSIPDRFSAQQFSDYHSELNMSSLELGDSALYFCASSLEAGNEQFFGPGTRLTVL.